The 26 T cell receptor beta chains below come from one sample, sequenced in a study of T cell repertoires in cytomegalovirus infection. Each CDR3 protein gets one entry after TCRdb re-called the reads with MiXCR. The table records 200,000 to 300,000 distinct CDR3 sequences, 9.1% of them present only once. Input material: PBMCs. These receptors were collected from a human donor in good health (CMV status not recorded). Some clones in this sample may be carry-over from other donors' samples.

In this sample, this clonotype turned up many times. CDR3 protein: CASSLAPPGYTF. The CDR3 nucleotides read TGTGCCAGCAGCTTAGCGCCCCCTGGCTACACCTTC. The genes are TRBV7-2 and TRBJ1-2; unclear D gene. The germline V gene has CDR1 SGHTA and CDR2 FQGNSA. V lost 0 bases and J lost 7, with 6 bases in between. The CDR3 runs to 12 residues.

The chain has TRBV12-3 or TRBV12-4 and TRBJ2-5, with 7 bases identical to TRBD2. V was clipped by 4 bases and J by 2 bases; unmatched bases: 7. There are 15 residues in the CDR3. This CDR3 reads CASSSEGLPQETQYF. CDR3 DNA: TGTGCCAGCAGTTCGGAGGGACTACCACAAGAGACCCAGTACTTC.

The chain joins TRBV20-1 to TRBJ2-3; D is tentatively TRBD1 or TRBD2 (5 bases each). CDR3 length: 13 residues. Trimming removed 6 bases at V and 1 base at J, with 11 bases between. Germline assignment: CDR1 DFQATT and CDR2 SNEGSKA (reference sequence). CDR3 coding DNA: TGCAGTGCCGGGACCCCCGGCACAGATACGCAGTATTTT. Protein product: CSAGTPGTDTQYF.

This sequence joins TRBV11-2 and TRBJ2-7, with TRBD2 matching 11 bases. With V trimmed by 5 bases and J by 5 bases, 5 bases remained unmatched. The CDR3 runs 14 residues. Germline CDR1 reads SGHAT; CDR2 reads FQNNGV. Written as DNA, the CDR3 is TGTGCCAGCAGCCGCCCGACTAGCGGGAACGAGCAGTACTTC. Residues: CASSRPTSGNEQYF.

This chain joins TRBV20-1 and TRBJ2-5; D might be TRBD2 (5 bases). CDR1 and CDR2 (germline): DFQATT, SNEGSKA (reference sequence). Trimming cost V 6 bases and J 3 bases, with 17 bases left between them. This CDR3 contains 14 residues. This CDR3 is CSAPLPGIKETQYF. The CDR3 coding sequence is TGCAGTGCGCCCCTACCGGGAATCAAAGAGACCCAGTACTTC.

The sample holds a few counts of this clonotype. This sequence joins TRBV29-1 and TRBJ1-5, with D possibly matching TRBD1 (5 bases). Germline CDR1 SQVTM, CDR2 ANQGSEA. The CDR3 length is 15 residues. The V and J ends lost 7 bases and 1 base respectively, with 17 bases between them. The CDR3 DNA reads as TGCAGCGCCCAGCTGGCGGGGGGAAGCAATCAGCCCCAGCATTTT. Encoded protein: CSAQLAGGSNQPQHF.

This clonotype has at least ten counts. This chain connects TRBV7-9 to TRBJ1-1; D is unresolved. Germline V gene lookup returns CDR1 SEHNR and CDR2 FQNEAQ (reference sequence). The V and J ends lost 3 bases and 8 bases respectively, with 10 bases between them. The CDR3 is 12 residues long. In DNA, the CDR3 is TGTGCCAGCAGCTTTCCGATTCCCGAAGCTTTCTTT. Its translation is CASSFPIPEAFF.

The sample holds many counts of this clonotype. This chain joins TRBV7-2 and TRBJ1-2; D is uncertain. CDR1 is SGHTA, CDR2 FQGNSA, per germline. The V end was cut by 1 base, the J end by 7 bases, with 7 bases between. The CDR3 contains 12 residues. This chain's CDR3 is CASSLVDGGYTF. Written as DNA, the CDR3 is TGTGCCAGCAGCTTAGTGGACGGTGGCTACACCTTC.

This clonotype was observed many times. The rearrangement links TRBV6-2 or TRBV6-3 to TRBJ2-7; no definite D call. Trimming took 0 bases from V and 2 from J, leaving 8 bases between them. This CDR3 contains 14 residues. The V gene's germline CDR1 is MNHEY and CDR2 SVGEGT. CDR3 sequence reads: CASSYSTQTYEQYF. Written as DNA, the CDR3 is TGTGCCAGCAGTTACTCGACACAGACCTACGAGCAGTACTTC.

This clonotype has at least ten counts. The chain links TRBV18 to TRBJ1-2; a weak D match, TRBD1 (5 bases). The CDR3 sequence is 16 residues long. Germline V gene lookup returns CDR1 KGHSH and CDR2 LQKENI. V was trimmed by 4 bases and J by 2 bases, leaving 17 bases between them. The CDR3 DNA reads as TGTGCCAGCTCACGCCTCGGGACGGCCCGGAACTATGGCTACACCTTC. Its translation is CASSRLGTARNYGYTF.

This clonotype has a handful of counts. The V gene is TRBV19, the J gene TRBJ2-1; 7 nucleotides align to TRBD2. Germline assignment: CDR1 LNHDA and CDR2 SQIVND (reference sequence). V trimming: 7 bases; J trimming: 7 bases; junction bases outside the gene matches: 7. CDR3 length: 13 amino acids. The CDR3 here is CASIPLGGNEQFF. Here the CDR3 DNA reads TGTGCCAGTATACCGCTGGGGGGGAATGAGCAGTTCTTC.

The sample holds many counts of this clonotype. The V gene is TRBV7-8, the J gene TRBJ2-2; 11 bases match TRBD2. The germline gives CDR1 SGHVS, CDR2 FQNEAQ. The CDR3 totals 17 residues. With V trimmed by 1 base and J by 6 bases, 7 bases remained unmatched. The CDR3 here is CASSLGLAGTFPGELFF. DNA of the CDR3: TGTGCCAGCAGCTTAGGACTAGCGGGGACCTTCCCCGGGGAGCTGTTTTTT.

CDR3: CASTETGSNQPQHF. In nucleotides, the CDR3 is TGTGCCAGCACCGAAACAGGAAGCAATCAGCCCCAGCATTTT. The V call is TRBV7-2, the J call TRBJ1-5; tentative D call: TRBD1 (5 bases). Germline-derived CDR1 and CDR2 are SGHTA and FQGNSA. This CDR3 is built from 14 residues. The V end lost 7 bases, the J end lost 1 base, and 11 bases lay between the germline ends.

This clonotype has a count of ten or more. At one end, the junction sequence differs from germline, possibly due to a read error. The chain employs TRBV7-2 and TRBJ2-1; D ambiguous. CDR1 and CDR2 (germline): SGHTA, FQGNSA. The length of the CDR3 is 13 residues. CDR3 in DNA: TGTGCCAGCAGCTTAGTTGGCTACTATGAGCAGTTCTTC. It specifies CASSLVGYYEQFF.

This clonotype was detected ten times or more. The chain recombines TRBV7-2 with TRBJ2-5; tentatively, D is TRBD2 (6 bases). The germline CDR1 and CDR2 sequences are SGHTA and FQGNSA. This CDR3 has 15 amino acids. V lost 2 bases and J 5 bases, leaving 15 bases between the germline ends. CDR3 protein: CASSLWGRGGETQYF. CDR3 nucleotide sequence: TGTGCCAGCAGCTTATGGGGGAGAGGAGGGGAGACCCAGTACTTC.

CDR3 DNA sequence: TGCAGTGCTAGGGCTGGACAGGGCGGCGAGCAGTACTTC. Protein product: CSARAGQGGEQYF. This chain uses TRBV20-1 with TRBJ2-7, with 8 bases fitting TRBD1. J was trimmed by 6 bases and V by 3 bases; bases with no gene match: 7. CDR1 and CDR2 from the germline V gene are DFQATT and SNEGSKA (reference sequence). The CDR3 runs to 13 residues.

This clonotype has ten or more counts. The V gene is TRBV7-2, the J gene TRBJ1-1; weak D call: TRBD1 (6 bases). Trimming shortened V by 5 bases and J by 4 bases, and 20 bases separated the two germline ends. CDR3 length: 16 amino acids. Germline V CDR1 and CDR2: SGHTA, FQGNSA. CDR3 in DNA: TGTGCCAGCAGCCCCCCCAGGGGCTTCTGGGGCACTGAAGCTTTCTTT. Its translation: CASSPPRGFWGTEAFF.

This clonotype was picked up a small number of times. V is TRBV20-1 and J is TRBJ1-5, with D possibly matching TRBD1 (5 bases). The germline V gene has CDR1 DFQATT and CDR2 SNEGSKA (reference sequence). Trimming stripped 1 base from V and 3 bases from J, with 16 bases between. The CDR3 sequence is 16 residues long. CDR3 DNA sequence: TGCAGTGCTAGAGCGGTGGGGGGTAGCTTCAATCAGCCCCAGCATTTT. Translating it yields CSARAVGGSFNQPQHF.

This clonotype was counted at least ten times. V usage is TRBV7-2 and J usage is TRBJ1-5, with 7 bases matching TRBD1. This CDR3 region has 15 residues. CDR1 SGHTA and CDR2 FQGNSA come from the germline V gene. Trimming cost V 6 bases and J 6 bases; bases outside gene matches: 11. The CDR3 sequence: CASSSRTQGLQPQHF. The CDR3 nucleotides are TGTGCCAGCAGTAGTAGGACACAGGGGCTTCAGCCCCAGCATTTT.

This clonotype was counted at least ten times. This chain connects TRBV7-2 to TRBJ1-1, with D possibly being TRBD1 (5 bases). Per germline, CDR1 SGHTA and CDR2 FQGNSA. The CDR3 is made up of 14 amino acids. Deletions cut 0 bases from V and 8 bases from J, with 13 bases between. The CDR3 DNA follows: TGTGCCAGCAGCTTAGCGGGCGGGACTTCCGAAGCTTTCTTT. This encodes CASSLAGGTSEAFF.

V usage is TRBV12-5 and J usage is TRBJ2-2, with a weak D call TRBD1 (6 bases). V dropped 0 bases and J dropped 0 bases, with 20 bases sitting between them. This CDR3 has 20 amino acids. Germline CDR1 is LGHNT and CDR2 is FRNRAP. The CDR3 sequence is CASGLVLPLRDTANTGELFF. CDR3 coding DNA: TGTGCTAGTGGTTTGGTACTACCCCTTAGGGACACCGCGAACACCGGGGAGCTGTTTTTT.

This chain joins TRBV28 and TRBJ2-3, with 9 bases matching TRBD2. V shed 2 bases, J shed 9 bases, and the junction held 15 bases outside the gene matches. Germline assignment: CDR1 MDHEN and CDR2 SYDVKM. The CDR3 is 17 residues long. CDR3 loop: CASSLRLAGPGGKTQYF. CDR3 nucleotides: TGTGCCAGCAGTTTAAGGCTAGCGGGGCCTGGCGGGAAAACGCAGTATTTT.

This clonotype came up a few times. The chain has TRBV29-1 and TRBJ1-1; 12 nucleotides align to TRBD1. The CDR3 runs to 14 residues. CDR1 and CDR2 from the germline V gene are SQVTM and ANQGSEA. V was clipped by 7 bases and J by 0 bases; unmatched bases: 3. The CDR3 region has the DNA TGCAGCGGGGACAGGGGGCCGATGAACACTGAAGCTTTCTTT. Amino acids: CSGDRGPMNTEAFF.

The table lists this clonotype with many counts. The rearrangement joins TRBV7-3 to TRBJ2-3; a weak D match, TRBD2 (6 bases). Trimming left V 1 base short and J 2 bases short, with 10 bases between. CDR1 and CDR2 from the germline V gene are SGHTA and FQGTGA. The CDR3 is 15 residues long. The CDR3 loop reads CASSLNRGITDTQYF. The DNA of the CDR3 is TGTGCCAGCAGCTTAAACCGGGGGATCACAGATACGCAGTATTTT.

Of note for this clonotype: At one of its ends the junction is not consistent with the germline gene, which may arise from a read error. This chain's CDR3 is CSARVAGVSCEQYF. The CDR3 DNA reads TGCAGTGCTAGAGTTGCAGGGGTCTCCTGCGAGCAGTACTTC. V is TRBV20-1 and J is TRBJ2-7; D is perhaps TRBD1 (6 bases). This CDR3 has 14 residues. Germline V gene sequence: CDR1 DFQATT, CDR2 SNEGSKA (reference sequence).

The V gene is TRBV19, the J gene TRBJ2-2; tentative D call: TRBD2 (6 bases). The CDR3 consists of 15 residues. V lost 1 base and J 0 bases, leaving 6 bases between the germline ends. Germline V gene data show CDR1 as LNHDA and CDR2 as SQIVND (reference sequence). The CDR3 protein is CASSIVAANTGELFF. The DNA for the CDR3 is TGTGCCAGTAGTATAGTAGCGGCGAACACCGGGGAGCTGTTTTTT.